A selection of T cell receptor beta chains follows, all from one sample in a study of cytomegalovirus exposure and HLA in healthy donors. Sequenced by immunoSEQ multiplex PCR; TCRdb stores in-frame clones only, minus some. The sample includes some 90,000 clones, about 75% of them seen just once. The sample comprised PBMCs. These receptor sequences come from a female donor in good health and CMV-seronegative. The CDR3 runs from the conserved cysteine through the conserved F or W. D genes are given only for firm matches. The size field is filled for only some rows; it gives once, few, many or a size class.

d_gene,abundance,v_gene,j_gene,CDR3aa,CDR3nt
-,-,TRBV27,TRBJ2-5,CASSLGQTRGLYF,TGTGCCAGCAGTTTAGGCCAAACGAGAGGGTTGTACTTC
TRBD2,-,TRBV7-9,TRBJ2-3,CASSALRTSGTDTQYF,TGTGCCAGCAGCGCGCTCCGGACTAGCGGCACAGATACGCAGTATTTT
-,-,TRBV7-9,TRBJ1-3,CASSSRVASGSGNTIYF,TGTGCCAGCAGCTCCCGCGTCGCCTCGGGCTCTGGAAACACCATATATTTT
TRBD1,-,TRBV28,TRBJ2-1,CASSVGTASYNEQFF,TGTGCCAGCAGTGTGGGGACAGCCTCCTACAATGAGCAGTTCTTC
TRBD1,once,TRBV9,TRBJ1-1,CASSKDRVATEAFF,TGTGCCAGCAGCAAGGACAGGGTAGCCACTGAAGCTTTCTTT
TRBD2,-,TRBV5-1,TRBJ2-7,CASSLAIGGGRGYYEQYF,TGCGCCAGCAGCTTGGCCATAGGGGGCGGGAGGGGCTACTACGAGCAGTACTTC
-,-,TRBV5-1,TRBJ1-6,CASSFQEGSPLHF,TGCGCCAGCAGCTTCCAGGAGGGTTCACCCCTCCACTTT
-,-,TRBV27,TRBJ2-7,CASSLEATWSYEQYF,TGTGCCAGCAGCTTGGAGGCGACGTGGTCCTACGAGCAGTACTTC
TRBD1,-,TRBV6-5,TRBJ1-2,CASSYDPLNPDRLF,TGTGCCAGCAGTTACGATCCACTCAACCCGGACAGGCTGTTC
TRBD1,few,TRBV28,TRBJ1-2,CASRGTGGVTNYGYTF,TGTGCCAGCAGAGGGACAGGGGGCGTTACTAACTATGGCTACACCTTC
-,-,TRBV6-1,TRBJ2-5,CASSDFVNEETQYF,TGTGCCAGCAGTGATTTTGTGAACGAGGAGACCCAGTACTTC
TRBD2,-,TRBV2,TRBJ2-1,CASSDGSSGRSFF,TGTGCCAGCAGTGACGGGTCGAGCGGGAGAAGTTTCTTC
-,once,TRBV5-1,TRBJ2-3,CASSPDYVTQYF,TGCGCCAGCAGCCCGGACTATGTTACGCAGTATTTT
-,-,TRBV14,TRBJ1-1,CASSQVTEAFF,TGTGCCAGCAGCCAAGTAACTGAAGCTTTCTTT
TRBD2,few,TRBV7-6,TRBJ2-3,CASRASGWRSTDTQYF,TGTGCCAGCAGGGCTAGCGGATGGAGGAGCACAGATACGCAGTATTTT
TRBD1,-,TRBV13,TRBJ1-6,CASSSPRTGAASAPLHF,TGTGCCAGCAGCTCGCCCCGGACAGGAGCCGCCTCTGCGCCCCTCCACTTT
TRBD1,-,TRBV6-5,TRBJ2-1,CASSPSRTGSNEQFF,TGTGCCAGCAGTCCGTCGCGGACAGGGAGCAATGAGCAGTTCTTC
TRBD2,few,TRBV19,TRBJ2-1,CASSATSGDYNEQFF,TGTGCCAGTAGTGCGACTAGCGGGGACTACAATGAGCAGTTCTTC
TRBD1,-,TRBV6-5,TRBJ2-7,CATRQGSYEQYF,TGTGCCACCCGACAGGGATCCTACGAGCAGTACTTC
TRBD1,-,TRBV28,TRBJ1-5,CASRQTGGMGNQPQHF,TGTGCCAGCAGGCAAACAGGGGGCATGGGCAATCAGCCCCAGCATTTT
TRBD1,-,TRBV6-5,TRBJ2-1,CASSLGQDNEQFF,TGTGCCAGCAGTTTAGGACAGGACAATGAGCAGTTCTTC
TRBD1,once,TRBV27,TRBJ1-2,CASSPSTGGYGYTF,TGTGCCAGCAGCCCATCGACAGGGGGGTATGGCTACACCTTC
TRBD1,-,TRBV15,TRBJ2-7,CATSARDRELYEQYF,TGTGCCACCAGCGCCCGGGACAGGGAACTCTACGAGCAGTACTTC
-,-,TRBV5-1,TRBJ2-6,CASSPLGGSGANVLTF,TGCGCCAGCAGCCCCCTAGGGGGCTCTGGGGCCAACGTCCTGACTTTC
-,few,TRBV4-1,TRBJ1-4,CASSLGTTNEKLFF,TGCGCCAGCAGCCTCGGGACAACTAATGAAAAACTGTTTTTT
-,-,TRBV10-3,TRBJ1-1,CAISGQGNTEAFF,TGTGCCATCAGTGGGCAGGGGAACACTGAAGCTTTCTTT
-,-,TRBV6-5,TRBJ2-1,CASSDGEHMEEFF,TGTGCCAGCAGTGACGGGGAGCATATGGAGGAGTTCTTC
TRBD2,few,TRBV5-1,TRBJ2-1,CASSVGLAGVGWGSYNEQFF,TGCGCCAGCAGCGTCGGACTAGCGGGAGTAGGGTGGGGCTCCTACAATGAGCAGTTCTTC
TRBD1,-,TRBV7-2,TRBJ2-7,CASSLGQPGQVRYEQYF,TGTGCCAGCAGCTTAGGCCAACCGGGACAGGTTCGTTACGAGCAGTACTTC
TRBD1,few,TRBV28,TRBJ1-4,CASSHQGATNEKLFF,TGTGCCAGCAGTCATCAGGGGGCAACTAATGAAAAACTGTTTTTT
TRBD2,-,TRBV30,TRBJ2-3,CAWSVSLAGGTDTQYF,TGTGCCTGGAGTGTTAGTCTAGCGGGGGGCACAGATACGCAGTATTTT
-,few,TRBV11-2,TRBJ2-7,CASSFLRGFGEQYF,TGTGCCAGCAGCTTCCTTCGAGGGTTTGGCGAGCAGTACTTC
-,once,TRBV19,TRBJ2-3,CASTPGDSSTDTQYF,TGTGCCAGTACCCCCGGGGACTCTAGCACAGATACGCAGTATTTT
TRBD1,-,TRBV9,TRBJ1-1,CASSVDYRGMNTEAFF,TGTGCCAGCAGCGTCGATTACAGGGGGATGAACACTGAAGCTTTCTTT
-,-,TRBV27,TRBJ2-2,CASSPGAAGELFF,TGTGCCAGCAGTCCAGGGGCCGCCGGGGAGCTGTTTTTT
-,once,TRBV4-1,TRBJ2-3,CASSQVITDTQYF,TGCGCCAGCAGCCAAGTTATCACAGATACGCAGTATTTT
-,-,TRBV5-6,TRBJ2-5,CASSPSGSPLTQYF,TGTGCCAGCAGCCCCAGCGGCAGTCCCTTGACCCAGTACTTC
-,-,TRBV28,TRBJ2-1,CASSLRGGAGEQFF,TGTGCCAGCAGTTTACGTGGAGGGGCGGGTGAGCAGTTCTTC
-,-,TRBV29-1,TRBJ2-7,CSVNDRTYEQYF,TGCAGCGTAAACGACAGGACCTACGAGCAGTACTTC
TRBD1,few,TRBV28,TRBJ1-1,CASSRDRATEAFF,TGTGCCAGCAGCCGGGACAGGGCGACTGAAGCTTTCTTT
-,once,TRBV19,TRBJ1-3,CASSPLLLTSGNTIYF,TGTGCCAGTAGTCCCCTACTTCTAACCTCTGGAAACACCATATATTTT